The next 26 T cell receptor beta chains were all read from a single sample in a study of shared clonotypes between healthy human individuals (TCRdb year 2020). Receptors were amplified or captured by the immunoSEQ multiplex PCR assay. Held by TCRdb, this immuneACCESS table contains in-frame sequences only and omits some clones. Under half of the omission traces to an unresolved V gene where checked; the cause of the rest is unknown. The sample contains fewer than 2.5 million clones, 80% to 95% of them found a single time. The ten most abundant clones make up 0.36% of the sample. Sequences were obtained from naive CD4+ T cells from PBMCs. The intended sense of this specimen's cell subset or site label: CD45RA+ positively selected. These receptors all stem from a man between 18 and 29 years old in good health. Some clones in this sample may be carry-over from other donors' samples.

This chain joins TRBV10-3 and TRBJ2-3; 9 bases agree with TRBD1. The V segment lost 6 bases and the J segment 1 base; nucleotides outside the gene matches: 2. Germline V gene lookup returns CDR1 ENHRY and CDR2 SYGVKD. CDR3 length: 14 residues. The CDR3 is CAIRRDRGTDTQYF. CDR3 DNA: TGTGCCATCAGACGGGACAGGGGCACAGATACGCAGTATTTT.

The chain is built from TRBV27 and TRBJ2-2, with 7 bases that match TRBD1. Looked up from germline, CDR1 is MNHEY and CDR2 is SMNVEV (reference sequence). J lost 4 bases, V lost 5 bases, and 4 bases had no gene match. This CDR3 region has 14 residues. As DNA, the CDR3 is TGTGCCAGCAGTGCGACAGGGTTCACCGGGGAGCTGTTTTTT. Protein: CASSATGFTGELFF.

V and J are TRBV6-4 and TRBJ1-4; TRBD1 matches 8 bases. CDR3 length: 18 residues. Per germline, CDR1 MRHNA and CDR2 SNTAGT. V lost 4 bases, J lost 6 bases, and 16 bases stayed unmatched. For the CDR3, the DNA is TGTGCCAGCAGTGCACCCGAGACCGACAGGGGAAGAGATGAAAAACTGTTTTTT. It encodes CASSAPETDRGRDEKLFF.

The rearrangement uses TRBV4-1 and TRBJ2-5; 8 bases match TRBD2. The closer fit of TRBJ2-7 to the DNA end suggests the J call may be wrong. Germline-derived CDR1 and CDR2 are MGHRA and YSYEKL. This CDR3 comprises 16 residues. The CDR3: CASSQNLAGNTYEQYF. In DNA form, the CDR3 reads TGCGCCAGCAGTCAAAATCTAGCGGGCAATACCTACGAGCAGTACTTC.

The rearrangement links TRBV30 to TRBJ2-4, with 8 bases identical to TRBD2. The V segment lost 0 bases and the J segment 0 bases; nucleotides outside the gene matches: 10. CDR3 length: 18 amino acids. Germline CDR1 is GTSNPN and CDR2 is SVGIG (reference sequence). The CDR3 nucleotides read TGTGCCTGGAGTGTTGAAACGGGAGGGAATTTAGCCAAAAACATTCAGTACTTC. Amino acids: CAWSVETGGNLAKNIQYF.

The chain has TRBV7-9 and TRBJ2-1, with a possible D match to TRBD2 (6 bases). CDR1 SEHNR and CDR2 FQNEAQ come from the germline V gene (reference sequence). Trimming took off 2 bases at V and 4 bases at J, with 18 bases between the two ends. The CDR3 has 17 amino acids. The CDR3 spells CASSLWLGTVLYNEQFF. The CDR3 DNA is TGTGCCAGCAGCTTATGGCTGGGGACTGTCCTTTACAATGAGCAGTTCTTC. The variable domain in full, with the rest retrieved from reference TRBV7-9 and TRBJ2-1, is DTGVSQNPRHKITKRGQNVTFRCDPISEHNRLYWYRQTLGQGPEFLTYFQNEAQLEKSRLLSDRFSAERPKGSFSTLEIQRTEQGDSAMYLCASSLWLGTVLYNEQFFGPGTRLTVL.

CDR3 amino acids: CAWSVHAYGYTF. The CDR3 nucleotides read TGTGCCTGGAGTGTACACGCGTATGGCTACACCTTC. The chain joins TRBV30 to TRBJ1-2, with D hard to call. Per germline, CDR1 GTSNPN and CDR2 SVGIG (reference sequence). Trimming removed 0 bases at V and 5 bases at J, with 7 bases between. The CDR3 length is 12 residues.

This clone was picked up one time. This sequence joins TRBV7-3 and TRBJ2-1; possibly TRBD2 for D (6 bases). Germline-derived CDR1 and CDR2 are SGHTA and FQGTGA. The CDR3 is 14 amino acids. V lost 5 bases and J 8 bases, leaving 16 bases between the germline ends. The CDR3: CASSPARESYEQFF. In nucleotides, the CDR3 is TGTGCCAGCAGCCCCGCTCGGGAGAGCTATGAGCAGTTCTTC. The complete variable domain, with remaining parts taken from reference TRBV7-3 and TRBJ2-1, reads GAGVSQTPSNKVTEKGKYVELRCDPISGHTALYWYRQSLGQGPEFLIYFQGTGAADDSGLPNDRFFAVRPEGSVSTLKIQRTERGDSAVYLCASSPARESYEQFFGPGTRLTVL.

The chain uses TRBV7-6 and TRBJ1-1; 8 nucleotides align to TRBD1. Trimming at V came to 5 bases and at J to 8 bases, leaving 19 bases not matched to a gene. Germline CDR1 reads SGHVS; CDR2 reads FNYEAQ. This CDR3 spans 17 amino acids. CDR3 sequence: CASSTYGGQDHRVEAFF. DNA of the CDR3: TGTGCCAGCAGCACGTACGGGGGACAGGACCATCGGGTCGAAGCTTTCTTT.

The chain carries TRBV5-1 and TRBJ2-2; D remains unclear. Looked up from germline, CDR1 is SGHRS and CDR2 is YFSETQ. Trimming took 2 bases from V and 9 from J, leaving 14 bases between them. This CDR3 comprises 14 residues. The CDR3 DNA sequence: TGCGCCAGCAGCTTCCTTCCCGACGAAAGGGAGCTGTTTTTT. This encodes CASSFLPDERELFF.

This rearrangement joins TRBV15 to TRBJ1-3; D is perhaps TRBD1 (5 bases). Trimming shortened V by 3 bases and J by 5 bases, and 17 bases separated the two germline ends. The CDR3 is made up of 16 amino acids. CDR1 and CDR2 from the germline V gene are LNHNV and YYDKDF (reference sequence). CDR3 amino acids: CATSRYSGIPRNTIYF. In DNA form, the CDR3 reads TGTGCCACCAGCAGGTACTCAGGGATACCTCGAAACACCATATATTTT.

Of note for this clone: Within the sample, other DNA sequences also encode this same CDR3. The rearrangement links TRBV5-1 to TRBJ2-1; D assignment may be TRBD1 or TRBD2 (5 bases each). CDR1 is SGHRS and CDR2 is YFSETQ in the germline V gene. The CDR3 is 15 amino acids. The V end lost 0 bases, the J end lost 1 base, and 8 bases lay between the germline ends. For the CDR3, the DNA is TGCGCCAGCAGCTTGGGGGGGATTTCCTACAATGAGCAGTTCTTC. This encodes CASSLGGISYNEQFF. Full variable domain (remainder filled in from reference TRBV5-1 and TRBJ2-1): KAGVTQTPRYLIKTRGQQVTLSCSPISGHRSVSWYQQTPGQGLQFLFEYFSETQRNKGNFPGRFSGRQFSNSRSEMNVSTLELGDSALYLCASSLGGISYNEQFFGPGTRLTVL.

This sequence joins TRBV5-1 and TRBJ2-2; the match to TRBD2 covers 7 bases. This CDR3 spans 16 amino acids. V dropped 6 bases and J dropped 5; count of bases not matched to a gene: 13. In germline, CDR1 is SGHRS, CDR2 YFSETQ. CDR3 residues: CASNEGLAVGTGELFF. CDR3 coding DNA: TGCGCCAGCAATGAAGGGCTAGCGGTAGGAACCGGGGAGCTGTTTTTT. The whole variable domain, remainder taken from reference TRBV5-1 and TRBJ2-2, is KAGVTQTPRYLIKTRGQQVTLSCSPISGHRSVSWYQQTPGQGLQFLFEYFSETQRNKGNFPGRFSGRQFSNSRSEMNVSTLELGDSALYLCASNEGLAVGTGELFFGEGSRLTVL.

A single count supports this clone. The V and J genes are TRBV4-3 and TRBJ2-5; no clear D. Matching the DNA end better, TRBJ2-7 makes the J call doubtful. The CDR3 covers 13 residues. Germline V lookup: CDR1 LGHNA, CDR2 YSLEER. CDR3 nucleotide sequence: TGCGCCAGCAGCCAAGATTTGCTCTACGAGCAGTACTTC. Amino acid sequence: CASSQDLLYEQYF.

This rearrangement joins TRBV7-2 to TRBJ2-5; 9 positions agree with TRBD1. With V trimmed by 4 bases and J by 5 bases, 5 bases remained unmatched. The CDR3 is 14 residues long. CDR1 and CDR2 (germline): SGHTA, FQGNSA. The CDR3, as DNA: TGTGCCAGCAGCTCTCAACAGGGGGCCGAGACCCAGTACTTC. Encoded protein: CASSSQQGAETQYF.

The chain carries TRBV18 and TRBJ1-2, with a tentative D call TRBD1 (5 bases). The CDR3 consists of 17 residues. CDR1 is KGHSH, CDR2 LQKENI, per germline. V dropped 2 bases and J dropped 0 bases, with 16 bases sitting between them. The DNA for the CDR3 is TGTGCCAGCTCACCATCGGTCAGGGCTTTTACTAACTATGGCTACACCTTC. It yields the protein CASSPSVRAFTNYGYTF.

The gene calls are TRBV5-1 and TRBJ2-2; unclear D gene. The CDR3 loop spans 15 amino acids. Trimming left V 1 base short and J 1 base short, with 8 bases between. Germline assignment: CDR1 SGHRS and CDR2 YFSETQ. CDR3 protein: CASSLRQQNTGELFF. The CDR3 DNA is TGCGCCAGCAGCTTGAGGCAGCAGAACACCGGGGAGCTGTTTTTT.

The chain recombines TRBV6-5 with TRBJ1-5; D remains unclear. In germline, CDR1 is MNHEY, CDR2 SVGAGI. V gave up 2 bases and J gave up 11 bases, with 7 bases separating them. This CDR3 region has 11 residues. The CDR3 DNA reads as TGTGCCAGCAGTTACGGCCCAACCCAGCATTTT. The encoded protein is CASSYGPTQHF.

This CDR3 is CASISGTSGSYEQYF. Here the CDR3 DNA reads TGTGCCAGCATATCCGGGACTAGCGGAAGCTACGAGCAGTACTTC. The V call is TRBV6-6, the J call TRBJ2-7; 11 bases align to TRBD2. From germline, CDR1 is MNHNY and CDR2 SVGAGI (reference sequence). Trimming took 7 bases from V and 3 from J; bases not matched to a gene: 8. The CDR3 has 15 amino acids.

Comments on this clone: This sample also contains other DNA sequences that code for the same CDR3. The chain couples TRBV5-1 to TRBJ2-2; possibly TRBD1 for D (5 bases). This CDR3 has 14 amino acids. Germline V gene data show CDR1 as SGHRS and CDR2 as YFSETQ. V was pared by 1 base and J by 2 bases, with 6 bases between. This chain's CDR3 is CASSLTGNTGELFF. The CDR3 nucleotides are TGCGCCAGCAGCTTGACAGGAAACACCGGGGAGCTGTTTTTT.

This chain connects TRBV5-4 to TRBJ1-2; D remains ambiguous. V lost 0 bases and J lost 5, with 8 bases in between. The germline V gene has CDR1 SGHNT and CDR2 YYREEE (reference sequence). The CDR3 length is 13 residues. The CDR3 DNA reads TGTGCCAGCAGCTTGGATGGCAGATATGGCTACACCTTC. Translated: CASSLDGRYGYTF. The variable domain in full, with the rest retrieved from reference TRBV5-4 and TRBJ1-2, is ETGVTQSPTHLIKTRGQQVTLRCSSQSGHNTVSWYQQALGQGPQFIFQYYREEENGRGNFPPRFSGLQFPNYSSELNVNALELDDSALYLCASSLDGRYGYTFGSGTRLTVV.

Concerning this clone itself: Other DNA sequences in the sample encode the same CDR3. The rearrangement uses TRBV7-3 and TRBJ2-7; 7 nucleotides align to TRBD1. The trim removed 1 base at V and 2 bases at J, leaving 5 bases unmatched. The V gene's germline CDR1 is SGHTA and CDR2 FQGTGA. This CDR3 is 15 amino acids long. The CDR3 region is CASSLMGQGAYEQYF. CDR3 DNA: TGTGCCAGCAGCTTAATGGGGCAGGGGGCCTACGAGCAGTACTTC.

This chain joins TRBV9 and TRBJ2-2, with D perhaps matching TRBD2 (5 bases). The CDR3 covers 17 residues. Germline CDR1 SGDLS, CDR2 YYNGEE. Trimming removed 1 base from V and 1 base from J, with 14 bases in between. The CDR3 region is CASSVLSGGQNTGELFF. CDR3 bases: TGTGCCAGCAGCGTACTGTCCGGAGGCCAGAACACCGGGGAGCTGTTTTTT.

The chain has TRBV18 and TRBJ2-7; 10 bases map to TRBD1. After removal of 6 bases from V and 4 bases from J, the junction contained 9 bases not matched to a gene. CDR3 length equals 15 residues. CDR1 is KGHSH and CDR2 is LQKENI in the germline V gene. CDR3 DNA sequence: TGTGCCAGCTCCGCGGAGGGGACAGGGGAATACGAGCAGTACTTC. As protein: CASSAEGTGEYEQYF.

The chain couples TRBV28 to TRBJ2-1; TRBD1 matches 7 bases. The V gene end was trimmed by 5 bases and the J gene end by 0 bases; junction bases not matched to a gene: 7. Germline CDR1 is MDHEN and CDR2 is SYDVKM. The CDR3 contains 16 residues. CDR3 sequence (DNA): TGTGCCAGCAGTGTACCAGGGGGATTCTCCTACAATGAGCAGTTCTTC. This encodes CASSVPGGFSYNEQFF. The full variable domain, with the rest looked up from reference TRBV28 and TRBJ2-1, is DVKVTQSSRYLVKRTGEKVFLECVQDMDHENMFWYRQDPGLGLRLIYFSYDVKMKEKGDIPEGYSVSREKKERFSLILESASTNQTSMYLCASSVPGGFSYNEQFFGPGTRLTVL.

CDR3 loop: CASSIRQAYNEQFF. The DNA of the CDR3 is TGTGCCAGCAGCATTCGACAGGCCTACAATGAGCAGTTCTTC. The chain is built from TRBV11-2 and TRBJ2-1; weak D call: TRBD1 (6 bases). Trimming left V 5 bases short and J 2 bases short, with 10 bases between. The germline V gene encodes CDR1 SGHAT and CDR2 FQNNGV. The CDR3 totals 14 residues.